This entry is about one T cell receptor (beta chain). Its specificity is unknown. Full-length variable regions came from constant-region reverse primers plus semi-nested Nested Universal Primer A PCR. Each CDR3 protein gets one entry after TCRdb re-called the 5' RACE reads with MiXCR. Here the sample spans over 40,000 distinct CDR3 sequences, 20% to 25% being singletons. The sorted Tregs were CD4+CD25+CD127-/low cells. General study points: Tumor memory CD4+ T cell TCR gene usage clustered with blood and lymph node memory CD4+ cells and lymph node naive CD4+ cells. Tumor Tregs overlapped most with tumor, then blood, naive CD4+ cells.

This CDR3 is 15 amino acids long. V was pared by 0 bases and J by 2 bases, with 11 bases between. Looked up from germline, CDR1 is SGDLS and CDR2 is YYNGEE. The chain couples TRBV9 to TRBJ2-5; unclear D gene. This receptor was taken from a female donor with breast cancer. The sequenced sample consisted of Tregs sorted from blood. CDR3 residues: CASSVEGLEQETQYF. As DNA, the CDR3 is TGTGCCAGCAGCGTAGAGGGTCTAGAACAAGAGACCCAGTACTTC.